These 13 T cell receptor beta chains were all obtained from the same sample, sequenced in a study of blood T cell repertoires in COVID-19. The method was immunoSEQ multiplex PCR; TCRdb's version includes in-frame clones alone and lacks a portion of them. The data show almost 350,000 clones, with 85% to 90% seen just once and over 0.9% held by the top ten. The material sequenced was PBMCs or T cells enriched from blood (not recorded which). These TCRs come from a woman aged 30 to 39 who had been exposed to COVID-19.

The V gene is TRBV5-1, the J gene TRBJ2-7; 8 bases match TRBD1. The CDR3 loop spans 16 amino acids. In germline, CDR1 is SGHRS, CDR2 YFSETQ. V shed 0 bases, J shed 2 bases, and the junction held 7 bases outside the gene matches. The CDR3 DNA follows: TGCGCCAGCAGCTTGGGTTTGGACAGGGTAACCTACGAGCAGTACTTC. Residues: CASSLGLDRVTYEQYF. The full variable domain, its missing parts supplied by reference TRBV5-1 and TRBJ2-7, is KAGVTQTPRYLIKTRGQQVTLSCSPISGHRSVSWYQQTPGQGLQFLFEYFSETQRNKGNFPGRFSGRQFSNSRSEMNVSTLELGDSALYLCASSLGLDRVTYEQYFGPGTRLTVT.

The V call is TRBV29-1, the J call TRBJ2-7; 8 bases fit TRBD2. In germline, CDR1 is SQVTM, CDR2 ANQGSEA. The CDR3 covers 14 residues. J was trimmed by 7 bases and V by 6 bases; bases with no gene match: 14. The chain's CDR3 is CSVERAGGRYEQYF. The CDR3 DNA is TGCAGCGTCGAACGGGCGGGAGGTAGATATGAGCAGTACTTC.

The CDR3 reads CASSSDPARGTQYF. The CDR3 nucleotides read TGTGCCAGCAGCTCCGACCCAGCCCGGGGGACCCAGTACTTC. The rearrangement joins TRBV7-3 to TRBJ2-5; D perhaps matches TRBD2 (5 bases). Trimming took 4 bases from V and 7 from J, leaving 16 bases between them. Germline V lookup: CDR1 SGHTA, CDR2 FQGTGA. The CDR3 has 14 amino acids.

V and J are TRBV5-1 and TRBJ2-5; the match to TRBD2 covers 15 bases. From germline, CDR1 is SGHRS and CDR2 YFSETQ. Trimming removed 4 bases from V and 1 base from J; junction bases left unmatched: 11. This CDR3 spans 19 amino acids. This CDR3 is CASSHPSGTSGRTQETQYF. The CDR3 DNA reads as TGCGCCAGCAGCCACCCATCCGGGACTAGCGGGAGGACCCAAGAGACCCAGTACTTC.

J is TRBJ2-7 and V is TRBV27, with D unresolved. The V gene lost 7 bases and the J gene lost 3 bases, with 10 bases spanning the gap. CDR3 length equals 12 residues. The V gene's germline CDR1 is MNHEY and CDR2 SMNVEV (reference sequence). CDR3 DNA: TGTGCCAGCATTGGCCCGTACTACGAGCAGTACTTC. Translating it yields CASIGPYYEQYF.

This clone was picked up a small number of times. This chain uses TRBV6-1 with TRBJ2-2; 7 positions agree with TRBD1. The V and J ends lost 1 base and 5 bases, in that order; junction bases with no gene match: 4. This CDR3 spans 15 amino acids. Germline CDR1 is MNHNS and CDR2 is SASEGT. The CDR3 sequence: CASSEEAGGTGELFF. The CDR3 coding sequence is TGTGCCAGCAGTGAAGAGGCAGGGGGTACCGGGGAGCTGTTTTTT.

In its sample, this clone was seen a few times. The chain is built from TRBV27 and TRBJ2-7; 10 bases fit TRBD2. CDR1 and CDR2 (germline): MNHEY, SMNVEV (reference sequence). The V and J ends lost 5 bases and 3 bases, in that order; junction bases with no gene match: 4. The CDR3 has 14 amino acids. The CDR3 reads CASSRLAGGYEQYF. CDR3 in DNA: TGTGCCAGCAGTCGACTAGCGGGTGGCTACGAGCAGTACTTC.

This chain connects TRBV5-1 to TRBJ1-5, with no clear D. This CDR3 has 15 amino acids. Trimming shortened V by 1 base and J by 3 bases, and 11 bases separated the two germline ends. The germline gives CDR1 SGHRS, CDR2 YFSETQ. This CDR3 reads CASSLLGQANQPQHF. CDR3 sequence (DNA): TGCGCCAGCAGCTTGTTAGGTCAGGCCAATCAGCCCCAGCATTTT.

This chain connects TRBV6-5 to TRBJ2-1; TRBD2 matches 9 bases. V was pared by 2 bases and J by 8 bases, with 10 bases of the junction left unmatched. From germline, CDR1 is MNHEY and CDR2 SVGAGI. The CDR3 sequence is 16 residues long. The CDR3 is CASSYGLAGRRDEQFF. The CDR3, as DNA: TGTGCCAGCAGTTACGGCCTAGCGGGGAGGAGGGATGAGCAGTTCTTC.

This chain uses TRBV19 with TRBJ1-1; 7 bases are shared with TRBD1. The CDR3 extends over 14 amino acids. V dropped 6 bases and J dropped 1; count of bases not matched to a gene: 5. In germline, CDR1 is LNHDA, CDR2 SQIVND (reference sequence). The CDR3 loop reads CASRTHRGNTEAFF. CDR3 DNA sequence: TGTGCCAGTAGAACTCACAGGGGGAACACTGAAGCTTTCTTT.

The chain uses TRBV19 and TRBJ1-5; possible D gene TRBD1, 5 bases. Germline CDR1 reads LNHDA; CDR2 reads SQIVND (reference sequence). The V end lost 3 bases, the J end lost 4 bases, and 16 bases lay between the germline ends. The CDR3 is 16 residues long. The CDR3 nucleotides are TGTGCCAGTAGTATTTTTGGGCAGGGCCTGAATCAGCCCCAGCATTTT. Its protein product is CASSIFGQGLNQPQHF.

The CDR3 loop is CASSPIRSGELFF. DNA of the CDR3: TGTGCCAGCAGCCCTATACGCTCCGGGGAGCTGTTTTTT. This chain connects TRBV7-3 to TRBJ2-2, with unresolved D. The V end was cut by 5 bases, the J end by 6 bases, with 10 bases between. Per the germline V gene, CDR1 is SGHTA and CDR2 is FQGTGA. There are 13 residues in the CDR3.

The V and J genes are TRBV7-2 and TRBJ1-1; TRBD1 aligns across 7 bases. The CDR3 runs to 15 residues. CDR1 is SGHTA and CDR2 is FQGNSA in the germline V gene. V dropped 1 base and J dropped 5; count of bases not matched to a gene: 7. The CDR3 region is CASSLGGGGQTEAFF. In nucleotides, the CDR3 is TGTGCCAGCAGCTTAGGTGGAGGGGGCCAGACTGAAGCTTTCTTT.